The text below deals with one T cell receptor (beta chain). The data are from a study of blood T cells in healthy people across ages. Primed by a sample-barcoded 5' primer and a J-beta primer mix, a second PCR proceeded for about 7 to 11 cycles. TCRdb reanalysed the 5' RACE reads using MiXCR and keeps one entry per CDR3 protein. In the table there are about 800,000 distinct CDR3 sequences, 55% to 75% of which are singletons. The material sequenced was blood. The TCR sequence derives from a man aged 25 to 40 in good health.

CDR3 nucleotides: TGTGCCAGCAGTTTTCTGATAGAGCAGTACTTC. This encodes CASSFLIEQYF. This chain uses TRBV12-3 or TRBV12-4 with TRBJ2-5; D remains ambiguous. The CDR3 is 11 residues long. V gave up 3 bases and J gave up 11 bases, with 10 bases separating them.